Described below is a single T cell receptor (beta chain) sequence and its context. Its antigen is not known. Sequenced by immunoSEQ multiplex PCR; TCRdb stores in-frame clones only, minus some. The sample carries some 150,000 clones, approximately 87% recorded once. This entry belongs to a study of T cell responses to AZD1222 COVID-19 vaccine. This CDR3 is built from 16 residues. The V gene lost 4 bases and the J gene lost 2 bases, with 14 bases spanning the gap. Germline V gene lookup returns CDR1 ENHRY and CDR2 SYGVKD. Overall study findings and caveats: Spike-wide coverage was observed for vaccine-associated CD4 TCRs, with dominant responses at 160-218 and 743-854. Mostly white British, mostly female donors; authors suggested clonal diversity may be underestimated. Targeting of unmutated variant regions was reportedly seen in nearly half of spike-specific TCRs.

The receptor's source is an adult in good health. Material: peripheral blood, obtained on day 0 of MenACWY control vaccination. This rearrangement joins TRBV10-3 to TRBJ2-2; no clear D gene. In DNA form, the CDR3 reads TGTGCCATCAGTGTCGGTTCGGGTTCAAACACCGGGGAGCTGTTTTTT. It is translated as CAISVGSGSNTGELFF.